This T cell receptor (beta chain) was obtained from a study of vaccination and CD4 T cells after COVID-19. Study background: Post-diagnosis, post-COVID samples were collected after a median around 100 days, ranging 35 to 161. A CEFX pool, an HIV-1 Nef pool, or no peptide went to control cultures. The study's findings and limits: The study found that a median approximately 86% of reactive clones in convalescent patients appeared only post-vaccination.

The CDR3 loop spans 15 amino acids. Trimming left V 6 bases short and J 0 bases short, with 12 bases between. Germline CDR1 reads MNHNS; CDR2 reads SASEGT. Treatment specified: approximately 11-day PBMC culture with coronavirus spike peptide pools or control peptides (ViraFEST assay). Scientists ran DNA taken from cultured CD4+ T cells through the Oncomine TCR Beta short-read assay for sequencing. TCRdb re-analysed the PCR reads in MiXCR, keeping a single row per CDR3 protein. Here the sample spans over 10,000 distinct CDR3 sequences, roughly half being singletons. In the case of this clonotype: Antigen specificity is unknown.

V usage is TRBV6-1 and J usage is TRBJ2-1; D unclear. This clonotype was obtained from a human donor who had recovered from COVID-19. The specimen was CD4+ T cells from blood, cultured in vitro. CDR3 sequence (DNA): TGTGCCAGCAGGTTGAACTGGGGCTCCTACAATGAGCAGTTCTTC. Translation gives CASRLNWGSYNEQFF.